Detailed here is one T cell receptor (beta chain). This entry is derived from a study of PD-L1 blockade in urothelial cancer. At the level of the study: Specimens of blood held a median count of roughly 150,000 T cells.

Time point: pretreatment peripheral blood. Clones were sequenced by immunoSEQ multiplex PCR, and TCRdb holds only the in-frame ones, with some missing. This sample carries over 15,000 clones, 89% of them seen once, and the ten largest clones take approximately 11%. Germline CDR1 SQVTM, CDR2 ANQGSEA. V dropped 7 bases and J dropped 0 bases, with 12 bases sitting between them. There are 13 residues in the CDR3. The sample in question was PBMCs, obtained around atezolizumab (anti-PD-L1) treatment. This chain joins TRBV29-1 and TRBJ1-1; maybe TRBD1 (6 bases). The sequence was collected from a man aged 65 to 85 with urothelial cancer. The CDR3 loop is CSALGTMNTEAFF. The CDR3 DNA reads as TGCAGCGCCCTAGGGACAATGAACACTGAAGCTTTCTTT.